This T cell receptor beta chain was recorded in a study of cytomegalovirus exposure and HLA in healthy donors. Germline assignment: CDR1 SNHLY and CDR2 FYNNEI. With 9 bases removed from V and 0 bases from J, the gap between germline ends came to 14 bases. The CDR3 is 14 amino acids. The study drew the donors from its approximately 110-subject validation cohort, separate from the approximately 700-subject first cohort. The data were produced by immunoSEQ multiplex PCR, yet TCRdb's version contains in-frame clones alone and is incomplete. The repertoire holds about 140,000 clones, with roughly nine tenths as singletons.

Sequencing was carried out using PBMCs. The receptor was derived from a man younger than 30 in good health and CMV-seronegative. The chain employs TRBV2 and TRBJ1-1, with a weak D call TRBD1 (5 bases). CDR3 loop: CARPGGRLNTEAFF. CDR3 in DNA: TGTGCCAGGCCGGGGGGACGGCTGAACACTGAAGCTTTCTTT.